A single sample is the source of the 9 T cell receptor beta chains below, sequenced in a study of T-cell reconstitution after alpha-beta-depleted transplantation in children (dated by TCRdb to 2016 to 2017). Libraries were built with PCR. The instrument given in TCRdb is Illumina HiSeq 2500. To normalize quantification of the TCRbeta repertoire, the TCR libraries were built with molecular barcoding that relied on unique molecular identifiers. The raw public reads went through TCRdb reprocessing: fastp at Q25, MiXCR clone calling, in-frame beta chains kept. Duplicate CDR3 protein sequences are folded into a single record with the most common DNA and genes. In this sample the table shows roughly 150,000 distinct CDR3 sequences, roughly 10% of which occur a single time. The ten largest clonotypes hold less than 15% of the sample. The treatment or condition label, read with the paper, signifies: allogeneic hematopoietic cell transplantation with graft depleted of TCRalphabeta T cells and CD19 B cells.

Sample: PBMCs, taken before TCRalphabeta/CD19-depleted stem cell transplant. The source of these receptors is a boy aged 2 to 10 with acute myeloid leukemia, due to receive a stem cell transplant.

At least ten counts were recorded for this clonotype. The chain combines TRBV29-1 with TRBJ1-1; TRBD1 is a possible D gene (5 bases). With 4 bases removed from V and 6 bases from J, the gap between germline ends came to 9 bases. Germline V gives CDR1 SQVTM, CDR2 ANQGSEA. CDR3 length equals 11 residues. The CDR3 protein is CSVVRGPEAFF. The CDR3 DNA follows: TGCAGCGTTGTTAGGGGCCCTGAAGCTTTCTTT.

At least ten counts were recorded for this clonotype. This chain links TRBV11-2 with TRBJ2-5, with 9 bases identical to TRBD2. CDR3 size: 18 residues. V shed 4 bases and J 1 base; nucleotides not matched to a gene: 13. The germline V gene encodes CDR1 SGHAT and CDR2 FQNNGV. The CDR3 nucleotides are TGTGCCAGCAGCTCACTAGGAGTGCCACTAGCGGGCCAAGAGACCCAGTACTTC. Amino acids: CASSSLGVPLAGQETQYF.

In its sample, this clonotype was seen many times. The chain links TRBV29-1 to TRBJ2-2; weak D call: TRBD1 (6 bases). Germline CDR1 reads SQVTM; CDR2 reads ANQGSEA. The CDR3 runs 12 residues. The V and J ends lost 7 bases and 4 bases respectively, with 10 bases between them. CDR3 protein: CSAVDSTGELFF. Written as DNA, the CDR3 is TGCAGCGCCGTGGACAGCACCGGGGAGCTGTTTTTT.

This clonotype has a count of ten or more. The chain employs TRBV29-1 and TRBJ2-7; 10 nucleotides line up with TRBD1. The trim removed 6 bases at V and 0 bases at J, leaving 5 bases unmatched. The CDR3 covers 14 residues. The germline gives CDR1 SQVTM, CDR2 ANQGSEA. CDR3 amino acids: CSVEGQGSSYEQYF. CDR3 nucleotide sequence: TGCAGCGTGGAGGGACAGGGGAGCTCCTACGAGCAGTACTTC.

This clonotype was detected many times. The V call is TRBV7-2, the J call TRBJ2-6; no clear D gene. Germline CDR1 reads SGHTA; CDR2 reads FQGNSA. The CDR3 extends over 17 amino acids. V lost 1 base and J lost 0, with 10 bases in between. CDR3 sequence reads: CASSLVGVTSGANVLTF. The CDR3 DNA follows: TGTGCCAGCAGCTTAGTCGGAGTGACCTCTGGGGCCAACGTCCTGACTTTC.

There are many counts of this clonotype. The chain employs TRBV4-1 and TRBJ1-1; TRBD1 agrees at 9 bases. Trimming took 3 bases from V and 4 from J; bases not matched to a gene: 9. The CDR3 contains 16 residues. Germline-derived CDR1 and CDR2 are MGHRA and YSYEKL. CDR3: CASSHVGTGRGTEAFF. The CDR3 region has the DNA TGCGCCAGCAGCCACGTAGGGACAGGGAGAGGCACTGAAGCTTTCTTT.

This clonotype has ten or more counts. V gene TRBV20-1 combines with J gene TRBJ2-3, with D unresolved. This CDR3 contains 11 residues. The V and J ends lost 3 bases and 5 bases respectively, with 6 bases between them. Germline lookup yields CDR1 DFQATT and CDR2 SNEGSKA (reference sequence). CDR3 amino acids: CSASWGDTQYF. The CDR3 nucleotides read TGCAGTGCTAGTTGGGGAGATACGCAGTATTTT.

This clonotype was seen ten or more times. V is TRBV27 and J is TRBJ1-2; the D gene is possibly TRBD1 (5 bases). Germline V gene data show CDR1 as MNHEY and CDR2 as SMNVEV (reference sequence). There are 13 residues in the CDR3. Trimming removed 4 bases from V and 7 bases from J, with 13 bases in between. The CDR3, as DNA: TGTGCCAGCAGTTGGTCCAGGGTTGGTGGCTACACCTTC. Its protein is CASSWSRVGGYTF.

J is TRBJ2-1 and V is TRBV5-4, with TRBD1 matching 7 bases. CDR1 SGHNT and CDR2 YYREEE come from the germline V gene (reference sequence). The V gene end was trimmed by 4 bases and the J gene end by 10 bases; junction bases not matched to a gene: 14. The CDR3 contains 15 residues. The CDR3, as DNA: TGTGCCAGCAGCCCCGGTGACCAGGGGGAGCGGGAGCAGTTCTTC. It is translated as CASSPGDQGEREQFF.